Sequencing of this T cell receptor (beta chain) was carried out in a study of control samples from healthy donors and cancer patients. Assay used: immunoSEQ multiplex PCR; TCRdb lists only in-frame clones, some missing. Listed are some 180,000 clones; less than 2.5% falls within the top ten. Germline values: CDR1 MNHEY, CDR2 SMNVEV (reference sequence). After removal of 5 bases from V and 3 bases from J, the junction contained 15 bases not matched to a gene. The CDR3 spans 18 residues. This receptor was taken from a woman under 40 in good health. The J gene is TRBJ1-1, the V gene TRBV27; TRBD1 matches 10 bases. Sequenced: blood. The CDR3 sequence: CASSPRPPGQGLHTEAFF. The CDR3 coding sequence is TGTGCCAGCAGTCCCCGCCCACCGGGACAGGGGTTGCACACTGAAGCTTTCTTT.